This T cell receptor (beta chain) was profiled in a study of cytomegalovirus exposure and HLA in healthy donors. V gave up 0 bases and J gave up 2 bases, with 10 bases separating them. The V gene's germline CDR1 is MGHRA and CDR2 YSYEKL. The CDR3 has 16 residues. In the PCR, 60 Vbeta and 13 Jbeta primers were used. Assay: immunoSEQ multiplex PCR; the TCRdb copy retains only in-frame clones and omits some. The table has about 99,000 clones, more than 75% seen once. Concerning this clone itself: Antigen: not known.

Findings and limits, study-wide: Reportedly, TCR beta sequences accurately predicted HLA-A and HLA-B alleles in most subjects. In an earlier analysis, productive rearrangement rates for most beta V segments clustered near 90% or 30%.

The chain combines TRBV4-1 with TRBJ2-2; the D gene is possibly TRBD2 (6 bases). The clonotype originates from a woman aged 18-29 years in good health and CMV-seropositive. The sample was PBMCs. CDR3 coding DNA: TGCGCCAGCAGCCAAGAGGGAGGACTCAACACCGGGGAGCTGTTTTTT. It codes for CASSQEGGLNTGELFF.